This TCR beta chain came from a study of beta chain features in type 1 diabetes. The study's findings and limits: Highly expressing activated T cells could be over-counted with a cDNA template. Junctions at VDJ sites from type 1 diabetes patients had fewer insertions and more deletions. Among all four CD4+ subsets, Type 1 diabetes patients had TCRB CDR3s that were moderately but significantly shorter.

The germline V gene encodes CDR1 SGHNT and CDR2 YYREEE (reference sequence). CDR3 length: 14 amino acids. Trimming took 4 bases from V and 2 from J; bases not matched to a gene: 3. Expressed TCRB transcripts were sequenced, since all the RNA that had been isolated was reverse transcribed. Sequencing used immunoSEQ multiplex PCR; TCRdb keeps in-frame clones, though not all of them. The table has about 170,000 clones, approximately 8% seen once. Via the markers CD45RO/CCR7/CD25/CD127/CD95/CD27, stem cell-like memory, regulatory, central memory and naive CD4+ cells were sorted. Post-sort purity exceeded 98% for all sorted populations. This clone was counted a few times. What it binds is unknown.

Sample: central memory CD4+ T cells from blood. The chain combines TRBV5-4 with TRBJ1-5, with TRBD1 identical over 7 bases. This TCR was sampled from a man younger than 35 with type 1 diabetes. CDR3 nucleotides: TGTGCCAGCAGCATAGACAGGGGCAATCAGCCCCAGCATTTT. This gives the protein CASSIDRGNQPQHF. Combining the CDR3 with reference TRBV5-4 and TRBJ1-5 gives the whole variable domain ETGVTQSPTHLIKTRGQQVTLRCSSQSGHNTVSWYQQALGQGPQFIFQYYREEENGRGNFPPRFSGLQFPNYSSELNVNALELDDSALYLCASSIDRGNQPQHFGDGTRLSIL.